Below, one T cell receptor (beta chain) is given with its context. This sample is part of a study of cytomegalovirus exposure and HLA in healthy donors. Though nominally healthy at sampling, donors likely had unrecorded immune exposures. PCR primers comprised 60 Vbeta and 13 Jbeta primers. Sequencing used immunoSEQ multiplex PCR; TCRdb keeps in-frame clones, though not all of them. The sample carries tens of thousands of clones, approximately 84% recorded once. Germline assignment: CDR1 KGHSH and CDR2 LQKENI. This CDR3 contains 17 residues. V shed 0 bases and J 1 base; nucleotides not matched to a gene: 6.

J is TRBJ1-1 and V is TRBV18, with 9 bases fitting TRBD1. Material: PBMCs. The source of this sequence is a man aged 45 to 65 in good health and CMV-seronegative. CDR3 bases: TGTGCCAGCTCACCACCCCGACAGGGGGGTACGAACACTGAAGCTTTCTTT. Amino acids: CASSPPRQGGTNTEAFF.